Sequencing of this T cell receptor (beta chain) was carried out in a study of CD8 T cells in acute hepatitis C reinfection. This clone has just a few counts. Its antigen is undetermined. Trimming cost V 5 bases and J 6 bases; bases outside gene matches: 6. Germline CDR1 and CDR2: SGHVS and FNYEAQ. The CDR3 has 15 residues. Overall study findings and caveats: No group differed significantly in the high NS3-1073 repertoire diversity.

The protocol was immunoSEQ multiplex PCR, while the TCRdb copy is restricted to in-frame clones and leaves out a portion. The sample records about 40,000 clones, 70% to 90% being singletons. Noted time point: naive CD8 control sorted from an acute-time-point sample. The genes are TRBV7-6 and TRBJ2-2; TRBD2 aligns across 10 bases. Sample: naive CD8+ T cells from PBMCs. The sequence derives from a woman aged 18-29 years who spontaneously cleared hepatitis C infection. As DNA, the CDR3 is TGTGCCAGCAGCCGTAGCGGGAGGCCCCCCGGGGAGCTGTTTTTT. It specifies CASSRSGRPPGELFF.